These T cell receptor beta chains were read from a single sample in a study of T-cell reconstitution after alpha-beta-depleted transplantation in children. Each CDR3 protein gets one entry after TCRdb re-called the PCR reads with MiXCR. The sample lists 150,000 to 200,000 distinct CDR3 sequences; more than 14% were seen once. The sample was PBMCs from the stem cell graft donor, taken from the stem cell graft. Receptor source: a human donor who donated a stem cell graft to a child with acute lymphoblastic leukemia. The CDR3 runs from the conserved cysteine through the conserved F or W. The D gene is left open where the match is weak. Size values are once, few and many counts, or a class for expanded clones, and some rows have none.

size | J | D | V | DNA | CDR3
many | TRBJ2-7 | NA | TRBV7-8 | TGTGCCAGCAGCTTAGTACCCAGCGGGTTGGGGGAGCAGTACTTC | CASSLVPSGLGEQYF
few | TRBJ2-7 | NA | TRBV3-1 | TGTGCCAGCAGCCCGGCATTAGGCTACGAGCAGTACTTC | CASSPALGYEQYF
NA | TRBJ2-3 | NA | TRBV12-3/TRBV12-4 | TGTGCCAGCACTCCCTTACCGGGAGCGGCAGATACGCAGTATTTC | CASTPLPGAADTQYF
NA | TRBJ1-1 | TRBD1 | TRBV4-1 | TGCGCCAGCAGCCATCAGGGGGCAGTCACTGAAGCTTTCTTT | CASSHQGAVTEAFF
many | TRBJ2-1 | NA | TRBV12-3/TRBV12-4 | TGTGCCAGCAGTCCCATTTCCAGCGCGGGTGAGCAGTTCTTC | CASSPISSAGEQFF
few | TRBJ2-1 | NA | TRBV27 | TGTGCCAGCAGTCGAGCCGGGACTGGGTACAATGAGCAGTTCTTC | CASSRAGTGYNEQFF
NA | TRBJ1-2 | TRBD1 | TRBV29-1 | TGCAGCGTTGACCTGCGACAGGGGATCGCTGGCTACACCTTC | CSVDLRQGIAGYTF
many | TRBJ2-7 | NA | TRBV20-1 | TGCAGTGCTAGAGATAGGCAGAGGGGATCCTACGAGCAGTACTTC | CSARDRQRGSYEQYF
many | TRBJ1-1 | NA | TRBV7-9 | TGTGCCAGTATCGAGGGTCCCAGGATGAACACTGAAGCTTTCTTT | CASIEGPRMNTEAFF
many | TRBJ1-6 | NA | TRBV7-9 | TGTGCCAGCAGCTTAGACCTCGACCCCGGTGGTTCACCCCTCCACTTT | CASSLDLDPGGSPLHF
many | TRBJ2-7 | NA | TRBV20-1 | TGCAGTGCTCGACCGGGTTCCCTGGTCCTGGACTACGAGCAGTACTTC | CSARPGSLVLDYEQYF
many | TRBJ2-7 | NA | TRBV20-1 | TGCAGTGCTAGAGGGGCTAGAGAGGTGGCCGAGCAGTACTTC | CSARGAREVAEQYF
few | TRBJ2-7 | NA | TRBV3-1 | TGTGCCAGCAGCCAAGGTCCCCTCAGGGGCTACGAGCAGTACTTC | CASSQGPLRGYEQYF
many | TRBJ2-1 | TRBD2 | TRBV5-1 | TGCGCCAGCAGTTCCGGGCTAGCGGCTCTGGGATGGCAGTTCTTC | CASSSGLAALGWQFF
many | TRBJ2-1 | NA | TRBV24-1 | TGTGCCACCAGTGATTCGACAGGGAGGAGAAATGAGCAGTTCTTC | CATSDSTGRRNEQFF
many | TRBJ2-3 | NA | TRBV11-2 | TGTGCCAGCAGCTTATTCGTGGGGGGCACAGATACGCAGTATTTT | CASSLFVGGTDTQYF
many | TRBJ2-3 | TRBD2 | TRBV29-1 | TGCAGCGCCGATCGATTAGCGGGAGAGTCAGATACGCAGTATTTT | CSADRLAGESDTQYF
many | TRBJ2-5 | NA | TRBV15 | TGTGCCACCAGCAGGGCCAAGGACACGACCTACCAAGAGACCCAGTACTTC | CATSRAKDTTYQETQYF
many | TRBJ2-7 | TRBD1 | TRBV10-3 | TGTGCCATCACTACGGGACAGCCCCCGTCCTACGAGCAGTACTTC | CAITTGQPPSYEQYF
many | TRBJ1-1 | TRBD1 | TRBV2 | TGTGCCAGCGGAATGGACAGGCGGGACACTGAAGCTTTCTTT | CASGMDRRDTEAFF
few | TRBJ1-1 | TRBD1 | TRBV11-2 | TGTGCCAGCAGCTTAGGTAGCTGGACAGGGAATAAAGAAACTGAAGCTTTCTTT | CASSLGSWTGNKETEAFF
many | TRBJ2-6 | NA | TRBV5-1 | TGCGCCAGCAGCTTGGGCGAGTTGGGGGCCAACGTCCTGACTTTC | CASSLGELGANVLTF
many | TRBJ2-3 | NA | TRBV20-1 | TGCAGTGCTAGCCGCACAGATACGCAGTATTTT | CSASRTDTQYF
many | TRBJ1-2 | NA | TRBV2 | TGTGCCAGCAGTGAAGCACAGGCCAACTATGGCTACACCTTC | CASSEAQANYGYTF
NA | TRBJ2-3 | NA | TRBV7-2 | TGTGCCAGCAGCTTAGCTGGACTGACAGATACGCAGTATTTT | CASSLAGLTDTQYF
NA | TRBJ2-7 | NA | TRBV5-1 | TGCTCCAGCAGGTTGGCCGGGTCAACCTACGAGCAGTACTTC | CSSRLAGSTYEQYF
NA | TRBJ1-2 | NA | TRBV6-1 | TGTGCCAGCAGTGAAGCATACAGAGTCGGCGGGGGCTACACCTTC | CASSEAYRVGGGYTF
few | TRBJ2-1 | TRBD2 | TRBV29-1 | TGCAGCGTCGGTACTAGCGGGAAGGGGAAGTTCTTC | CSVGTSGKGKFF
many | TRBJ2-7 | NA | TRBV12-3/TRBV12-4 | TGTGCCAGCAGTTTTCAGGGTACCGAGCAGTACTTC | CASSFQGTEQYF
many | TRBJ2-6 | NA | TRBV18 | TGTGCCAGCTCTTCCCAAACAGGGAGCTCTGGGGCCAACGTCCTGACTTTC | CASSSQTGSSGANVLTF
NA | TRBJ1-1 | TRBD1 | TRBV7-9 | TGTGCCAGCAAACTGGACAGGGTGAAAACCACTGAAGCTTTCTTT | CASKLDRVKTTEAFF
many | TRBJ1-2 | TRBD1 | TRBV29-1 | TGCAGCGTCGGAGGACAGGGCTCACATGGCTATGGCTACACCTTC | CSVGGQGSHGYGYTF
NA | TRBJ2-5 | TRBD1 | TRBV3-1 | TGTGCCAGCAGCCAAGCCGGGACAGGGCGACAAAAGACCCAGTACTTC | CASSQAGTGRQKTQYF
many | TRBJ2-7 | TRBD1 | TRBV20-1 | TGCAGTGCTAGAGATGCTGGGACAGGGCAGTACTTC | CSARDAGTGQYF
NA | TRBJ2-2 | NA | TRBV6-5 | TGTGCCAGCAGCTCTTTGGGGCTAGTCGGTACCGGGGAGCTGTTTTTT | CASSSLGLVGTGELFF
many | TRBJ2-5 | TRBD1 | TRBV4-1 | TGCGCCAGCAGCCAAGGCCCTCAGGGGGAGAAGACCCAGTACTTC | CASSQGPQGEKTQYF
many | TRBJ2-7 | NA | TRBV9 | TGTGCCAGCAGCGTCTTGGAGCAGTACTTC | CASSVLEQYF
many | TRBJ1-1 | NA | TRBV7-2 | TGTGCCAGCAGCTTTGTCAGGGGTCTAAACACTGAAGCTTTCTTT | CASSFVRGLNTEAFF
many | TRBJ2-4 | TRBD2 | TRBV5-1 | TGCGCCAGCAGCTTGGCAATAGCGGGAGGCCTGGACATTCAGTACTTC | CASSLAIAGGLDIQYF
few | TRBJ1-2 | NA | TRBV5-1 | TGCGCCAGCAGCTTGGGCCGGACTAACTATGGCTACACCTTC | CASSLGRTNYGYTF
medium-sized | TRBJ2-7 | NA | TRBV10-1 | TGCGCCAGCAGTAGGCCAGGGGAGATCGAGCAGTACTTC | CASSRPGEIEQYF
many | TRBJ2-5 | NA | TRBV11-1 | TGTGCCAGCAGTTTAAGACCGCTACGGGACCACAAAGAAGAGACCCAGTACTTC | CASSLRPLRDHKEETQYF
many | TRBJ2-1 | TRBD1 | TRBV6-1 | TGTGCCAGCAGCAGAGACAGGGGACATGAGCAGTTCTTC | CASSRDRGHEQFF
many | TRBJ2-1 | TRBD1 | TRBV5-5 | TGTGCCAGCAGTCCCGGGACAGGGCCGTCCTACAATGAGCAGTTCTTC | CASSPGTGPSYNEQFF
many | TRBJ2-3 | TRBD2 | TRBV20-1 | TGCAGTGCTAGAGGGGGTCTTAGCGGGATCACAGATACGCAGTATTTT | CSARGGLSGITDTQYF
many | TRBJ2-2 | TRBD1 | TRBV5-1 | TGCGCCAGCAGCGCCGGACAGGGGCACACCGGGGAGCTGTTTTTT | CASSAGQGHTGELFF